This TCR beta chain was captured by sequencing in a study of cytomegalovirus exposure and HLA in healthy donors (dated by TCRdb to the late 2010s). At the level of the whole study: According to an earlier analysis of several hundred of the donors, some 170 million T cells yielded 90 million to 140 million unique TCR beta sequences and about 300 Gb of sequence data. About 300 gigabases of sequencing data and 70 million to 95 million unique TCR sequences made up an early release that covered 640 HLA-typed donors. Of the approximately 370 genotyped donors, 81% were placed in the genetic ancestry cluster associated with self-reported Caucasian donors. The study aimed to test whether cataloging public T cell receptors could reveal signatures of past pathogen exposure. The study used immunosequencing to profile the T cell repertoires of hundreds of subjects and linked those repertoires to cytomegalovirus serostatus. A separate validation cohort of some 130 different subjects was used in addition to the 666-subject first cohort. To predict cytomegalovirus infection status, the study brought together high-throughput TCR immunosequencing, statistical association of individual TCRs with disease status, and machine learning. In a later analysis, previously published TCR beta repertoires from 670 or so donors were re-analyzed and high-resolution HLA genotyping was added so that TCR occurrence patterns could be studied. Rather than drawing on any new phenotypic data, the later analysis identified candidate immune exposures from TCR beta sequences and the way those sequences occurred across donors. To decide whether each TCR beta V gene segment behaved as functional or pseudogenic, an earlier analysis of several hundred of the donors relied on high-throughput TCR beta sequencing. Donor age, sex, ethnicity and CMV serostatus were compiled together with the repertoire data. In a later genetic analysis, genome-wide SNP genotypes for about 55% of the roughly 700 donors were used, and that subset was treated as a discovery cohort. All discovery cohort repertoires had been generated using a single sequencing platform. HLA typing included class I and class II loci at four-digit resolution. The number of donors typed differed by locus, with 629-630 for A, B, C, DRB1 and DQB1, around 500 for DQA1, approximately 580 for DPA1, and under 490 for DPB1. Several DR-DQ haplotypes were treated as single units for association and clustering because of strong linkage in the cohort. Across 300 to 400 genotyped donors of the cohort, an average of roughly 250,000 unique TCR beta nucleotide sequences per donor were sequenced, and roughly a sixth of those sequences were non-productive.

General findings and caveats noted by the study authors: A cluster of highly shared sequence variants was judged likely to be a technical artifact of the sequencing pipeline. The only immune exposure information available for the cohort was CMV serostatus. A later analysis found that most CMV-associated TCR beta chains appeared HLA-restricted, with HLA associations seemingly driven largely by CMV exposure. In a later analysis, around 15,000 TCR beta sequences were associated with specific HLA alleles at a false discovery rate of 0.05. Strong co-occurrence of HLA alleles, especially DR and DQ, made assigning TCR associations to individual alleles difficult. In a later analysis, TCR association rates were found to vary across HLA loci, with the most associated TCRs seen for DRB1 alleles and the fewest for HLA-C alleles. This cohort had only TCR beta chains sequenced, and the lack of alpha or paired-chain data limited which features could be detected. The classifier was reported to diagnose cytomegalovirus status with high specificity and sensitivity in both the original cohort and the validation cohort. Some IMGT-functional V segments, including TRBV6-2 and TRBV6-3, could not be distinguished by the 87-base-pair reads and were therefore excluded. Because HLA typing was missing for some donors at each locus, association tests included only the typed subset. Correlated functional status among segregating V segments might be attributable to linkage disequilibrium, but an unknown experimental factor could not be ruled out. Broadly in line with IMGT annotations, most TCR beta V segments showed up in productive rearrangements about 90% or about 30% of the time in an earlier analysis of about 500 of the donors. According to the authors, the approach could potentially be generalized to other disease states and immunological phenotypes. Compared with equally common non-associated chains, HLA-associated TCR beta chains in a later analysis were more clonally expanded and had lower generation probabilities. Approximately 16 rarely observed V segments, including chromosome 9 orphons, were excluded from the earlier analysis of a few hundred of the donors because counts were too low. A further reported finding was that TCR beta sequences accurately predicted the HLA-A and HLA-B alleles for most subjects in the first cohort. According to a later genetic analysis, donors in an Asian-associated ancestry cluster had fewer N-insertions in productive TCRs than the roughly 700-donor mean. In vitro tests confirmed that a few of the cytomegalovirus-associated TCR beta chains recognize cytomegalovirus antigens. The study listed approximately 150 TCR beta chains as associated with cytomegalovirus. Sequencing depth was assumed to be roughly uniform across donors in the presence/absence analyses, though that assumption may not hold. While some public TCRs were present in many individuals, most TCR sequences turned up only very rarely across donors. In a later analysis, several top co-occurrence clusters were reported to appear linked to parvovirus B19, influenza, CMV and Epstein-Barr virus. In a later genetic analysis, a missense DCLRE1C variant was associated with V-gene and J-gene trimming of TCR beta chains, and the association was replicated in an independent cohort.

Turning to this clone: Its recognized antigen is unknown. The sample holds no much larger clone one base away, and base qualities are not on file.

According to the germline V gene (reference sequence), CDR1 reads LNHDA and CDR2 reads SQIVND. The CDR3 numbers 16 residues from cysteine through phenylalanine. Here the CDR3 DNA is all that survives: 48 bases in frame from base 1. Trimming takes 4 bases off V and 0 bases off J; junction bases not matched to a gene: 6. Receptor amplification or capture employed the immunoSEQ multiplex PCR assay. The multiplex PCR relied on a mix of 60 forward primers for TCR Vbeta segments and 13 reverse primers for TCR Jbeta segments. The CDR3 region of rearranged TCR beta genes was amplified from genomic DNA with a multiplex PCR assay. Amplified TCR beta libraries were sequenced as 87-base-pair reads on the Illumina HiSeq System. The authors' pipeline ran thus. A later analysis tallied 80 million to 95 million unique TCR beta chains across the approximately 670 repertoires, and some 12 million of those chains were shared by two or more donors. To remove PCR and sequencing errors, raw reads were error-corrected and collapsed into unique sequences using a nearest-neighbor algorithm that merged closely related sequences. Alignment of CDR3 sequences to IMGT reference sequences was used to assign V, D and J gene segments. For a sequence to be retained, a match of at least six nucleotides was required to both a V gene segment and a J gene segment. Rearrangements were classified as productive when the CDR3 lacked stop codons and remained in frame with V and J, and all other rearrangements were classified as non-productive. Following IMGT convention, CDR3 was defined as the stretch from the second conserved V-encoded cysteine up to the conserved J-encoded phenylalanine. The earlier analysis of approximately 590 of the donors excluded any sequence lacking an unambiguous match to a single V gene segment. In an earlier analysis of approximately 500 of the donors, a V segment was called functional when productive rearrangements were above 56.7%, and segregating when the standard deviation between donors exceeded 5%. To diagnose cytomegalovirus status from the catalog of TCR beta chain sequences, a statistical classification framework was built. In a later analysis, TCR nucleotide sequences were compared against IMGT/GENE-DB human TR gene sequences so that V and J genes could be assigned. The TCRdist pipeline was used in a later analysis to assign CDR3 sequences and most-parsimonious VDJ recombination scenarios. In a later analysis, each TCR beta chain was defined by its CDR3 amino acid sequence together with its V-gene family, and reads lacking a unique V-gene family were excluded. A later analysis removed 592 highly shared, low-generation-probability nucleotide sequences to deal with suspected cross-contamination and a sequencing artifact. In a later analysis, a clonal expansion index was calculated for each public chain from normalized within-repertoire ranks of inferred template counts. A later analysis computed generation probabilities with a VDJ recombination model fitted to out-of-frame rearrangements, and checked the results against IGoR. A later analysis scored TCR-TCR, TCR-HLA and TCR-CMV co-occurrence with hypergeometric tests, applying a repertoire-size bias correction to TCR pairs. A later analysis estimated false discovery rates by permuting HLA or CMV assignments 20 times. In a later analysis, co-occurring TCRs were grouped using DBSCAN, and TCRdist sequence similarity was added for clustering within HLA-allele-positive subsets. Repertoires with fewer than 30,000 or more than 120,000 public chains were left out of co-occurrence clustering, as were about 5 repertoires with anomalous nucleotide sharing. Imported from immuneACCESS, the table was reduced by TCRdb to in-frame sequences with V and J called. These copies leave out some clones; in studies compared against another copy, an unresolved V gene accounts for under half, and the cause of the remainder is not known. From that table come the V and J calls and clone size; the DNA was used to work out D and trimming. A total of tens of thousands of clones appear in this sample, 63% of them only once. Approximately 15% of the sample is held by the ten biggest clonotypes.

The cohort consisted of more than 650 healthy bone marrow donors. Cohort members were all nominally healthy when sampled, although unrecorded immune exposures were likely present. The donor tested CMV seropositive, placing the donor among the 250 to 300 seropositive members of the cohort. Each donor provided a peripheral blood sample, and peripheral blood mononuclear cells were used for TCR beta sequencing. The Qiagen DNeasy Blood Extraction Kit was used to extract genomic DNA from the blood cell samples. Sequenced input: PBMCs. The source of this sequence is a woman in her thirties or forties in good health and CMV-seropositive. The sequence is built from TRBV19 and TRBJ1-3; a stretch of 7 junction bases matches TRBD1. CDR3 region: CASSTGQATSGNTIYF. The bases read TGTGCCAGTAGTACTGGACAGGCAACCTCTGGAAACACCATATATTTT.